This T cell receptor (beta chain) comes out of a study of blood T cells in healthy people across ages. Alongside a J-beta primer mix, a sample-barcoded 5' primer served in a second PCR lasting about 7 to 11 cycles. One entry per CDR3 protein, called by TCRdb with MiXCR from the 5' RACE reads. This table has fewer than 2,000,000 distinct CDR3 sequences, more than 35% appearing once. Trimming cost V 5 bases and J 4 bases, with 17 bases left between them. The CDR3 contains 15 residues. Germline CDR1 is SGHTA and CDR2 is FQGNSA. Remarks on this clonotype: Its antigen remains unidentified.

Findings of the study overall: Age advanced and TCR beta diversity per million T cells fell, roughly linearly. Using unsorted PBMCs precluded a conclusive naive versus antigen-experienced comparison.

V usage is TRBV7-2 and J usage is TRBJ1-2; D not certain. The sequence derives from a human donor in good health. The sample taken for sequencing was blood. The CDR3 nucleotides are TGTGCCAGCAGCCCCCCAAGGACGGTCTCCTATGGCTACACCTTC. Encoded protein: CASSPPRTVSYGYTF.